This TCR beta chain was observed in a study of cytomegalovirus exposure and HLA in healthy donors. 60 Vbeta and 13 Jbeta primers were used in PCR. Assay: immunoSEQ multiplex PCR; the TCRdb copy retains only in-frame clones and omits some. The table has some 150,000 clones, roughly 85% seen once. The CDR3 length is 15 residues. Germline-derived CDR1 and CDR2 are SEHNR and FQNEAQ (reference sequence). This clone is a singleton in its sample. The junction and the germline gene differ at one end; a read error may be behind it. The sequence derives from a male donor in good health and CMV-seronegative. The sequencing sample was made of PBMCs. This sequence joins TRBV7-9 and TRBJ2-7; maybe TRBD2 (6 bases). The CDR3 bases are TGTTCCAGCAGCTTAGCGGAGGCGGTCTCCTACGAGCAGTACTTC. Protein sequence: CSSSLAEAVSYEQYF.